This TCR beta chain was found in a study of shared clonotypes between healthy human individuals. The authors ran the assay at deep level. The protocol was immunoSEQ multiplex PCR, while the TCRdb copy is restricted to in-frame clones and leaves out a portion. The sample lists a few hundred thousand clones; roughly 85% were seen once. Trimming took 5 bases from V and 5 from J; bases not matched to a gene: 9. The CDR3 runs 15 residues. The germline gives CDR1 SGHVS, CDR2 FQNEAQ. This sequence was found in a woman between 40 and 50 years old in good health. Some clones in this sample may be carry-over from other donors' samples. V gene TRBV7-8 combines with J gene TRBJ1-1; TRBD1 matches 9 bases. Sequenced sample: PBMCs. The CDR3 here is CASSTRQGVRTEAFF. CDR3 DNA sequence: TGTGCCAGCAGCACCCGACAGGGGGTGAGGACTGAAGCTTTCTTT. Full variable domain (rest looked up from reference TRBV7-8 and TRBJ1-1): GAGVSQSPRYKVAKRGQDVALRCDPISGHVSLFWYQQALGQGPEFLTYFQNEAQLDKSGLPSDRFFAERPEGSVSTLKIQRTQQEDSAVYLCASSTRQGVRTEAFFGQGTRLTVV.